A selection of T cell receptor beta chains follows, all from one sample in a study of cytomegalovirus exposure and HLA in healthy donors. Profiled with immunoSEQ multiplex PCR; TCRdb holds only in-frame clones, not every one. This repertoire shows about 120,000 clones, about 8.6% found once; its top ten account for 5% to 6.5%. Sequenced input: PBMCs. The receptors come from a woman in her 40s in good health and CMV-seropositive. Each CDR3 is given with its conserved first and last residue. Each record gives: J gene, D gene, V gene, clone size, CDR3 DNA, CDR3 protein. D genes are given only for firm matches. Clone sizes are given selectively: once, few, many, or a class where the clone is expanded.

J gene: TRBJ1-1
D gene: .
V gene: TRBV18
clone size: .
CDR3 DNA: TGTGCCAGCTCACCGAGTCAGGGGTTGTGGACTGAAGCTTTCTTT
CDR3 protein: CASSPSQGLWTEAFF

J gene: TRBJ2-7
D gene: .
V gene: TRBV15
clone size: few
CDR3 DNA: TGTGTCACCAGCAGAGATAGGGGAAGTTACGAGCAGTACTTC
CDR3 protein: CVTSRDRGSYEQYF

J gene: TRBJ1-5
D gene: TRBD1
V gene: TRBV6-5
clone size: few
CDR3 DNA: TGTGCCAGCAGTTACTCGCAGGGGGGACAGCCCCAGCATTTT
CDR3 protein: CASSYSQGGQPQHF

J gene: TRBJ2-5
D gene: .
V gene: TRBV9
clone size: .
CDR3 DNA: TGTGCCAGCAGCGGACAGTACCAAGAGACCCAGTACTTC
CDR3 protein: CASSGQYQETQYF

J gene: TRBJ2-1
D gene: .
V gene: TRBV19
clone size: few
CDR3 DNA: TGTGCCAGTAGTATTCCGGGGTCGGCCGGGGATGAGCAGTTCTTC
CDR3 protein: CASSIPGSAGDEQFF

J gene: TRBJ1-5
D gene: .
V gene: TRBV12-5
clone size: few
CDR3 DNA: TGTGCTAGTGGTTTGACGTGGGACTTCCCGCTCAATCAGCCCCAGCATTTT
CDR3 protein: CASGLTWDFPLNQPQHF

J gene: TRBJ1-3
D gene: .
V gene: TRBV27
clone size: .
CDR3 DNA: TGTGCCAGCAGCCCGACCTTTTGGCAGGGTGGAAACACCATATATTTT
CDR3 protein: CASSPTFWQGGNTIYF

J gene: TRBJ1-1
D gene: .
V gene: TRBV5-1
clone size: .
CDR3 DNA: TGCGCCAGCAGCTTGGGGGGCACCGTCACTGAAGCTTTCTTT
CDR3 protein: CASSLGGTVTEAFF

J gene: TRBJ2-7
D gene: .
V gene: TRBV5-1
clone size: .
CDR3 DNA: TGCGCCAGCAGCTTGGCCCTGGCATACGAGCAGTACTTC
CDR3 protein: CASSLALAYEQYF

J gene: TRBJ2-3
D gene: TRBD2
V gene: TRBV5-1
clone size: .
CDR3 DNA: TGCGCCAGCAGCTTGGGCGTAGCGGGGGGAACAGATACGCAGTATTTT
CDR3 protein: CASSLGVAGGTDTQYF

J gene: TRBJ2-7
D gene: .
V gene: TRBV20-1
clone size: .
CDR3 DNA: TGCAGTGCCGAGATTGACTACGAGCAGTACTTC
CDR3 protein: CSAEIDYEQYF

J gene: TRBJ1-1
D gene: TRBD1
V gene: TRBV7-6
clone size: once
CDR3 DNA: TGTGCCAGCAGCCGGACAGGGGCGGTTGAAGCTTTCTTT
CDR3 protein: CASSRTGAVEAFF

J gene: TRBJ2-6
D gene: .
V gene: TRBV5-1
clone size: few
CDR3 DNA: TGCGCCAGCAGCTTGGGGGCGCGCTCTGGGGCCAACGTCCTGACTTTC
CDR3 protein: CASSLGARSGANVLTF

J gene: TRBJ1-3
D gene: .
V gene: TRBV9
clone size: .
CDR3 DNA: TGTGCCAGCAGCGTAGGAGGGACTGGAAACACCATATATTTT
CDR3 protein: CASSVGGTGNTIYF

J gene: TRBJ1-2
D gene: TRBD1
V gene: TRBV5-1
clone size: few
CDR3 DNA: TGCGCCAGCAGCTTGGTACAGGGGGCTTCCTATGGCTACACCTTC
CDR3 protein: CASSLVQGASYGYTF

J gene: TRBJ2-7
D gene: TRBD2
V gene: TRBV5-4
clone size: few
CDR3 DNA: TGTGCCAGCAGCTTGGCCCGGGGGGGGTCCTACGAGCAGTACTTC
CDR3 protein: CASSLARGGSYEQYF

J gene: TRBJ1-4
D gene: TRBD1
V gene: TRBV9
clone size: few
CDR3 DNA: TGTGCCAGCAGCGTAGCTGAGGGGGCGCTTGAAAAACTGTTTTTT
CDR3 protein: CASSVAEGALEKLFF